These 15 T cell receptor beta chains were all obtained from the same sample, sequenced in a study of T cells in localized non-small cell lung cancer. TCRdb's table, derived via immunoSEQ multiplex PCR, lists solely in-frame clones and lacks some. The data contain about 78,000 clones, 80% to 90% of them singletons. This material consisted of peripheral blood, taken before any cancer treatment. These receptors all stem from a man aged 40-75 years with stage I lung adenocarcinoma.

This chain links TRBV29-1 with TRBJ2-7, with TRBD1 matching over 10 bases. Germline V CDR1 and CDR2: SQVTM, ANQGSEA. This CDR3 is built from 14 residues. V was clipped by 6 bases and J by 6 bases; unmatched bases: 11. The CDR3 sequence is CSVYPGTGDGEQYF. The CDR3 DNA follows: TGCAGCGTGTATCCCGGGACAGGGGATGGCGAGCAGTACTTC.

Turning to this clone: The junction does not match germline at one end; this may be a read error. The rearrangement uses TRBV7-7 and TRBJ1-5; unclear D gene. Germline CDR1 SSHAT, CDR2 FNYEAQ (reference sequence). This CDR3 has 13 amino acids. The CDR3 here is CASSQYLGQPQHF. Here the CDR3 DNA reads TGTGCTAGCAGCCAATACTTGGGTCAGCCCCAGCATTTT.

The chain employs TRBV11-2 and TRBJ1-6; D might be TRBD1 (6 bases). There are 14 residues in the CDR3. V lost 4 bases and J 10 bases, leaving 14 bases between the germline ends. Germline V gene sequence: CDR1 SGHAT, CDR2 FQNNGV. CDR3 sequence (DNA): TGTGCCAGCAGCTCACAGGGTTTCGGGTCACCCCTCCACTTT. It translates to CASSSQGFGSPLHF.

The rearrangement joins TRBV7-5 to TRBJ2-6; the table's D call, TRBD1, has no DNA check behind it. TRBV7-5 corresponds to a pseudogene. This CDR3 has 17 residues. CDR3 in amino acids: CARSRSEGASGANVLTF. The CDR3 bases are TGTGCCAGAAGCCGCTCAGAGGGGGCAAGTGGGGCCAACGTCCTGACTTTC.

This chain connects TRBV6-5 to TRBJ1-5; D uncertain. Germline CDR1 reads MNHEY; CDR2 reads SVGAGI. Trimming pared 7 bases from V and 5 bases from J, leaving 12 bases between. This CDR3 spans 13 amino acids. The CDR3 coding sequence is TGTGCCAGCACCACCAGCGTAGATCAGCCCCAGCATTTT. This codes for CASTTSVDQPQHF.

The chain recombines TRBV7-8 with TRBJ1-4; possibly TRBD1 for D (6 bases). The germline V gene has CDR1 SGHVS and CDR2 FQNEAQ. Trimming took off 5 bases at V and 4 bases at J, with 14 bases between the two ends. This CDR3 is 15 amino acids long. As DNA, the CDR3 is TGTGCCAGCAGCCTAAGACAGGCAGATAATGAAAAACTGTTTTTT. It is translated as CASSLRQADNEKLFF.

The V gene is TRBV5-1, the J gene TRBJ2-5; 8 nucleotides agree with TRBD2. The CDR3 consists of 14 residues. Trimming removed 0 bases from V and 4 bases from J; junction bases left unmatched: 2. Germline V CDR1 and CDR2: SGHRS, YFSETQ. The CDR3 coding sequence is TGCGCCAGCAGCTTGGGACTAGCGAGAGAGACCCAGTACTTC. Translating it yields CASSLGLARETQYF.

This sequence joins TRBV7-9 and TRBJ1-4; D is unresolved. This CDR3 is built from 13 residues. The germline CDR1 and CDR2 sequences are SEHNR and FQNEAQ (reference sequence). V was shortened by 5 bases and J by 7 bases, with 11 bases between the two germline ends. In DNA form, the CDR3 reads TGTGCCAGCAGCGTCAACGAGGCTGAAAAACTGTTTTTT. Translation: CASSVNEAEKLFF.

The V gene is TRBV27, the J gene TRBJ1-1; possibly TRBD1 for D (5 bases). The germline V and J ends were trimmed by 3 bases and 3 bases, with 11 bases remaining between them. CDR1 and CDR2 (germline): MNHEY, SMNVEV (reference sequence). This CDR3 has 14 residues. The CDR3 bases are TGTGCCAGCAGTTTCAGTAGACAGTACACTGAAGCTTTCTTT. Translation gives CASSFSRQYTEAFF.

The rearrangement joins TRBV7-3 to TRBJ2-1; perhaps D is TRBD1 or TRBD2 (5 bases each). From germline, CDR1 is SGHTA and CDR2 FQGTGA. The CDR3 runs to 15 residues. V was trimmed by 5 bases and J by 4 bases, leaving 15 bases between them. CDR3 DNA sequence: TGTGCCAGCAGCCCAGCCGGGACCCGATACAATGAGCAGTTCTTC. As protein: CASSPAGTRYNEQFF.

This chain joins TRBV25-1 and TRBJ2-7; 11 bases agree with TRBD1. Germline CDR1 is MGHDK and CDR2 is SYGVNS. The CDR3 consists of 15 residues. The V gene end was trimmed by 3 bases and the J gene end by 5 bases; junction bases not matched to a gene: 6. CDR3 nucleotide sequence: TGTGCCAGCAGTGACCTCCGGGACAGGGGGGACGAGCAGTACTTC. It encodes CASSDLRDRGDEQYF.

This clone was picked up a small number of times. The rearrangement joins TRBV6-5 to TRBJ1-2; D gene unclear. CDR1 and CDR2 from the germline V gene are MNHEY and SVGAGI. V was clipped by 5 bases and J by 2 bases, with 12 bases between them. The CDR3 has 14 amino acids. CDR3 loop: CASSPEGGNYGYTF. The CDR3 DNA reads TGTGCCAGCAGTCCTGAGGGAGGGAACTATGGCTACACCTTC.

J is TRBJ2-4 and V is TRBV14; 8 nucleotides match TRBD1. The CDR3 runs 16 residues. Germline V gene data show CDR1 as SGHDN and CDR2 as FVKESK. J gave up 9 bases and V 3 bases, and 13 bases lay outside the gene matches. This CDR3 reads CASSHVRTGTRGIQYF. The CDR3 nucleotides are TGTGCCAGCAGCCATGTCCGGACAGGGACTCGGGGCATTCAGTACTTC. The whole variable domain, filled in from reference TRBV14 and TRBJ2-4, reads EAGVTQFPSHSVIEKGQTVTLRCDPISGHDNLYWYRRVMGKEIKFLLHFVKESKQDESGMPNNRFLAERTGGTYSTLKVQPAELEDSGVYFCASSHVRTGTRGIQYFGAGTRLSVL.

The CDR3 sequence is CASSAYGGAGAQPQHF. Here the CDR3 DNA reads TGTGCCAGCAGTGCCTATGGGGGGGCGGGTGCTCAGCCCCAGCATTTT. The chain has TRBV6-1 and TRBJ1-5; maybe TRBD1 (6 bases). The V gene lost 4 bases and the J gene lost 6 bases, with 19 bases spanning the gap. This CDR3 region has 16 residues. The germline CDR1 and CDR2 sequences are MNHNS and SASEGT.

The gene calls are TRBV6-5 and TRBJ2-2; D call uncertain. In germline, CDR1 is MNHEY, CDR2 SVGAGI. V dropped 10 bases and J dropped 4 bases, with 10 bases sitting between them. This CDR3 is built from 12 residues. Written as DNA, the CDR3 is TGTGCCACGCTTGACCTCACCGGGGAGCTGTTTTTT. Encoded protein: CATLDLTGELFF.